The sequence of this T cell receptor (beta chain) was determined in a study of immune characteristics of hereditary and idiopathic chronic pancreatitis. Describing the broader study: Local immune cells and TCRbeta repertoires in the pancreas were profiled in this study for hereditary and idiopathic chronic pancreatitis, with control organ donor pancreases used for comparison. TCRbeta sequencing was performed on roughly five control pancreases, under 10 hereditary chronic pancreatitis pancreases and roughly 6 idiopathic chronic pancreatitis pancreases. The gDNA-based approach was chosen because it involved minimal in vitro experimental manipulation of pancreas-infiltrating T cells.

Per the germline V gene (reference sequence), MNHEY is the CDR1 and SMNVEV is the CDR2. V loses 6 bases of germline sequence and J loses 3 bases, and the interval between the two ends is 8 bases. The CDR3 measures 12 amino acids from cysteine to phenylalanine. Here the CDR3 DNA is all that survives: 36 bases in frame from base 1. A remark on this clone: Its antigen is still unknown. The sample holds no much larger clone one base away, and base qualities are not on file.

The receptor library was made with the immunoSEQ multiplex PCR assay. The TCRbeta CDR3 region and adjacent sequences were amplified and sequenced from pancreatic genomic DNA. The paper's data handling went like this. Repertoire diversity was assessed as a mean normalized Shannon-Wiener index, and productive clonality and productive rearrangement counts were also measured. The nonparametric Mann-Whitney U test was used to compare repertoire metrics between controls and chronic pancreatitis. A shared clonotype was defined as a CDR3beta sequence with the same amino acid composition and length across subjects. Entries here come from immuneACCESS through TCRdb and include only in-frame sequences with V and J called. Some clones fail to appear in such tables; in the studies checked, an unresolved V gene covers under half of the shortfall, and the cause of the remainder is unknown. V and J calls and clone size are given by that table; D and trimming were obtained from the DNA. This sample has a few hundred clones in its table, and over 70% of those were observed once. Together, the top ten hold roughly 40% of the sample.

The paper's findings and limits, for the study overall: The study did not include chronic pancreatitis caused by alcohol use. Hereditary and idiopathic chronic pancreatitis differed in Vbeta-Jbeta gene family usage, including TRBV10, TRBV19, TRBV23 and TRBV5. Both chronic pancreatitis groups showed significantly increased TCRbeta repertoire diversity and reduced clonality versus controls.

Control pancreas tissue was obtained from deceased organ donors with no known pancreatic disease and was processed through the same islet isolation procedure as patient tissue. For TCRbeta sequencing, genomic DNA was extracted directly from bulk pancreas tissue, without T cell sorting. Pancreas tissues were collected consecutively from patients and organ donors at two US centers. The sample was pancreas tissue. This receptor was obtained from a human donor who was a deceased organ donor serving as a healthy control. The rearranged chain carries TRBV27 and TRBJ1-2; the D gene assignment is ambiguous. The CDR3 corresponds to CASRGGYYGYTF. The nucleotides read TGTGCCAGCAGGGGTGGTTACTATGGCTACACCTTC.